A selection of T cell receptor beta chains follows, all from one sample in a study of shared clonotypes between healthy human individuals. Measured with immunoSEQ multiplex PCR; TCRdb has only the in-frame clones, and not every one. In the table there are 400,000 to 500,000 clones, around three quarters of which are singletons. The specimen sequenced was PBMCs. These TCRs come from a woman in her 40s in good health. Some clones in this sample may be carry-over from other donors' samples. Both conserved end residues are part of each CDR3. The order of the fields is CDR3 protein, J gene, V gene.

CDR3: CASSLRGAGATDTQYF
J: TRBJ2-3
V: TRBV9

CDR3: CASTARTATSPLNYGYTF
J: TRBJ1-2
V: TRBV27

CDR3: CASSLPRQITLSYEQYF
J: TRBJ2-7
V: TRBV28

CDR3: CASSSTGGRAEAFF
J: TRBJ1-1
V: TRBV28

CDR3: CAWSVLRGPQHF
J: TRBJ1-5
V: TRBV30

CDR3: CASSQGFSMGELFF
J: TRBJ2-2
V: TRBV4-3

CDR3: CASSWDSVQETQYF
J: TRBJ2-5
V: TRBV27

CDR3: CASSDLMGQGFNEQFF
J: TRBJ2-1
V: TRBV2

CDR3: CASSPTGHSTDTQYF
J: TRBJ2-3
V: TRBV9

CDR3: CAWSPGLLSSGNTIYF
J: TRBJ1-3
V: TRBV30

CDR3: CAISHLSGGNTEAFF
J: TRBJ1-1
V: TRBV6-5

CDR3: CASSPREGGAYNEQFF
J: TRBJ2-1
V: TRBV7-2

CDR3: CASKVGSYNSPLHF
J: TRBJ1-6
V: TRBV2

CDR3: CASSLDDRQETQYF
J: TRBJ2-5
V: TRBV5-4

CDR3: CASSEIQRAFF
J: TRBJ1-1
V: TRBV2

CDR3: CASTQWGSGADTQYF
J: TRBJ2-3
V: TRBV6-1

CDR3: CASSDGLAGGLEQFF
J: TRBJ2-1
V: TRBV5-4

CDR3: CASSVAGGNNEQFF
J: TRBJ2-1
V: TRBV9

CDR3: CAIRPTGRDEQFF
J: TRBJ2-1
V: TRBV10-3

CDR3: CASSTGTGRGYTF
J: TRBJ1-2
V: TRBV19

CDR3: CSATPFDEQYF
J: TRBJ2-7
V: TRBV20-1

CDR3: CASHDRTSEAFF
J: TRBJ1-1
V: TRBV28

CDR3: CASSVRAGGPYEQYF
J: TRBJ2-7
V: TRBV5-4

CDR3: CAWTSQGTEQYF
J: TRBJ2-7
V: TRBV30

CDR3: CASSARQENYGYTF
J: TRBJ1-2
V: TRBV2

CDR3: CASSLVSEAQHF
J: TRBJ1-5
V: TRBV5-8

CDR3: CSARTMNTEAFF
J: TRBJ1-1
V: TRBV29-1

CDR3: CSVEGLAAQYNEQFF
J: TRBJ2-1
V: TRBV29-1

CDR3: CASGKTWGPSYEQYF
J: TRBJ2-7
V: TRBV7-2

CDR3: CASSLFGSGELFF
J: TRBJ2-2
V: TRBV28

CDR3: CASSWAGGSNQPQHF
J: TRBJ1-5
V: TRBV6-6

CDR3: CASSLVLGEKNTEAFF
J: TRBJ1-1
V: TRBV5-1

CDR3: CASSSKTGNTEAFF
J: TRBJ1-1
V: TRBV6-5

CDR3: CASSLGHQETQYF
J: TRBJ2-5
V: TRBV11-2

CDR3: CASSLGGNSYEQYF
J: TRBJ2-7
V: TRBV7-2

CDR3: CASSSVRGSQETQYF
J: TRBJ2-5
V: TRBV11-2

CDR3: CASSLGLGLAGSYEQYF
J: TRBJ2-7
V: TRBV12-1

CDR3: CASSQGRTYEQYF
J: TRBJ2-7
V: TRBV6-6

CDR3: CAISDSQRLAGDRNEQFF
J: TRBJ2-1
V: TRBV10-3

CDR3: CASSMGEVRPQHF
J: TRBJ1-5
V: TRBV19

CDR3: CASSRDSAGGDYGYTF
J: TRBJ1-2
V: TRBV9

CDR3: CAWSLAGFLSYEQYF
J: TRBJ2-7
V: TRBV30

CDR3: CASSVTQGYEQYF
J: TRBJ2-7
V: TRBV6-1

CDR3: CAWSVRLGSSYNSPLHF
J: TRBJ1-6
V: TRBV30

CDR3: CASSIGVQDTEAFF
J: TRBJ1-1
V: TRBV5-1

CDR3: CASRLGGTGELFF
J: TRBJ2-2
V: TRBV6-1

CDR3: CASSTGTGRDREKLFF
J: TRBJ1-4
V: TRBV7-9

CDR3: CASSLGPGASYNEQFF
J: TRBJ2-1
V: TRBV11-2

CDR3: CASSHEAGEQFF
J: TRBJ2-1
V: TRBV23-1

CDR3: CSVSGRSSYEQYF
J: TRBJ2-7
V: TRBV29-1

CDR3: CASSEPFRSYNEQFF
J: TRBJ2-1
V: TRBV2

CDR3: CASSERSGWRQYSNQPQHF
J: TRBJ1-5
V: TRBV2

CDR3: CASTPQVGEQYF
J: .
V: TRBV13

CDR3: CASSNAGGSGTLPYYF
J: TRBJ2-7
V: TRBV6-6

CDR3: CASAERNTEAFF
J: TRBJ1-1
V: TRBV28

CDR3: CASSPPLGQGYNEQFF
J: TRBJ2-1
V: TRBV7-9

CDR3: CASSSRNTGELFF
J: TRBJ2-2
V: TRBV27